A selection of T cell receptor beta chains follows, all from one sample in a study of radiotherapy plus CTLA-4 blockade in lung cancer. Profiled with immunoSEQ multiplex PCR; TCRdb holds only in-frame clones, not every one. The data hold around 110,000 clones, with roughly 84% observed a single time. Sample: peripheral blood, taken from a patient treated with radiotherapy plus ipilimumab. The receptors here all came from a human donor with non-small cell lung cancer that progressed on radiotherapy plus ipilimumab. Some clones in this sample may be carry-over from other donors' samples. Both conserved end residues are part of each CDR3. The order of the fields is D gene, J gene, V gene, clone size, CDR3 length, CDR3 protein, CDR3 DNA. A D gene is named only where the DNA matches it firmly. Rows give clone size only sometimes, using once, few, many, or a class for an expanded clone.

d_gene: NA; j_gene: TRBJ2-1; v_gene: TRBV11-3; abundance: NA; len: 15; CDR3aa: CASSSSGRLYGEQFF; CDR3nt: TGTGCCAGCAGCTCCTCGGGACGCCTCTACGGTGAGCAGTTCTTC
d_gene: NA; j_gene: TRBJ2-5; v_gene: TRBV7-3; abundance: NA; len: 16; CDR3aa: CASSLTGVQGRETQYF; CDR3nt: TGTGCCAGCAGCTTAACAGGGGTTCAGGGGAGAGAGACCCAGTACTTC
d_gene: NA; j_gene: TRBJ2-5; v_gene: TRBV18; abundance: once; len: 15; CDR3aa: CASSPASTERWTQYF; CDR3nt: TGTGCCAGCTCACCCGCATCCACGGAAAGATGGACCCAGTACTTC
d_gene: NA; j_gene: TRBJ2-5; v_gene: TRBV5-1; abundance: NA; len: 16; CDR3aa: CASTPNGQGYQETQYF; CDR3nt: TGCGCCAGCACCCCGAACGGGCAGGGCTACCAAGAGACCCAGTACTTC
d_gene: NA; j_gene: TRBJ2-7; v_gene: TRBV27; abundance: NA; len: 14; CDR3aa: CASKELGETYEQYF; CDR3nt: TGTGCCAGCAAAGAACTAGGGGAGACCTACGAGCAGTACTTC
d_gene: TRBD1; j_gene: TRBJ1-4; v_gene: TRBV19; abundance: NA; len: 15; CDR3aa: CASSIPQGAGEKLFF; CDR3nt: TGTGCCAGTAGTATCCCCCAGGGGGCCGGGGAAAAACTGTTTTTT
d_gene: NA; j_gene: TRBJ2-1; v_gene: TRBV5-6; abundance: NA; len: 13; CDR3aa: CASSLPRGYEQFF; CDR3nt: TGTGCCAGCAGCTTGCCCCGAGGGTATGAGCAGTTCTTC
d_gene: NA; j_gene: TRBJ2-7; v_gene: TRBV6-1; abundance: NA; len: 11; CDR3aa: CASSSYLEQYF; CDR3nt: TGTGCCAGCAGTTCCTACTTGGAGCAGTACTTC
d_gene: NA; j_gene: TRBJ1-2; v_gene: TRBV6-1; abundance: NA; len: 18; CDR3aa: CASSERATAGSRKYGYTF; CDR3nt: TGTGCCAGCAGTGAAAGGGCGACGGCTGGATCGCGAAAATATGGCTACACCTTC
d_gene: NA; j_gene: TRBJ2-7; v_gene: TRBV5-1; abundance: NA; len: 23; CDR3aa: CASSSRAPGHQSQVLGGSYEQYF; CDR3nt: TGCGCCAGCAGCTCTCGGGCCCCGGGACACCAATCTCAAGTGTTGGGGGGTTCGTACGAGCAGTACTTC
d_gene: NA; j_gene: TRBJ1-3; v_gene: TRBV19; abundance: medium-sized; len: 15; CDR3aa: CASSRLLDSGNTIYF; CDR3nt: TGTGCCAGTAGTCGCCTTCTTGACTCTGGAAACACCATATATTTT
d_gene: NA; j_gene: TRBJ1-1; v_gene: TRBV27; abundance: NA; len: 14; CDR3aa: CASGSAGLGTEAFF; CDR3nt: TGTGCCAGCGGAAGTGCAGGGTTGGGGACTGAAGCTTTCTTT
d_gene: NA; j_gene: TRBJ2-7; v_gene: TRBV29-1; abundance: NA; len: 13; CDR3aa: CVSGGGSSYEQYF; CDR3nt: TGCGTTTCCGGTGGGGGTAGCTCCTACGAGCAGTACTTC
d_gene: NA; j_gene: TRBJ2-7; v_gene: TRBV20-1; abundance: few; len: 11; CDR3aa: CSARHTYEQYF; CDR3nt: TGCAGTGCTAGACATACCTACGAGCAGTACTTC
d_gene: TRBD1; j_gene: TRBJ1-3; v_gene: TRBV13; abundance: NA; len: 15; CDR3aa: CASSFIPGQGNTIYF; CDR3nt: TGTGCCAGCAGCTTCATTCCGGGACAGGGAAACACCATATATTTT
d_gene: NA; j_gene: TRBJ1-6; v_gene: TRBV5-4; abundance: NA; len: 15; CDR3aa: CASSIRGGYNSPLHF; CDR3nt: TGTGCCAGCTCTATCCGAGGGGGATATAATTCACCCCTCCACTTT
d_gene: TRBD2; j_gene: TRBJ2-3; v_gene: TRBV4-2; abundance: NA; len: 19; CDR3aa: CASSRSVGTSGGTTDTQYF; CDR3nt: TGTGCCAGCAGCCGATCGGTGGGGACTAGCGGGGGGACCACAGATACGCAGTATTTT
d_gene: NA; j_gene: TRBJ2-1; v_gene: TRBV2; abundance: NA; len: 16; CDR3aa: CASSDRQFSSYNEQFF; CDR3nt: TGTGCCAGCAGTGATCGACAGTTTAGCTCCTACAATGAGCAGTTCTTC
d_gene: TRBD1; j_gene: TRBJ2-1; v_gene: TRBV7-2; abundance: NA; len: 15; CDR3aa: CASSTDRGQYNEQFF; CDR3nt: TGTGCCAGCAGCACCGACAGGGGTCAATACAATGAGCAGTTCTTC
d_gene: NA; j_gene: TRBJ1-2; v_gene: TRBV4-3; abundance: NA; len: 15; CDR3aa: CASSQEGVGIYGYTF; CDR3nt: TGCGCCAGCAGCCAAGAGGGTGTGGGCATCTATGGCTACACCTTC
d_gene: NA; j_gene: TRBJ2-7; v_gene: TRBV18; abundance: NA; len: 15; CDR3aa: CASSPAEALTYEQYF; CDR3nt: TGTGCCAGCTCACCGGCAGAGGCGCTCACCTACGAGCAGTACTTC
d_gene: NA; j_gene: TRBJ1-1; v_gene: TRBV6-6; abundance: NA; len: 14; CDR3aa: CASSYSIGSTEAFF; CDR3nt: TGTGCCAGCAGTTACTCGATCGGGTCCACTGAAGCTTTCTTT
d_gene: NA; j_gene: TRBJ1-2; v_gene: TRBV29-1; abundance: once; len: 12; CDR3aa: CSVSTDSYGYTF; CDR3nt: TGCAGCGTTTCGACAGATTCCTATGGCTACACCTTC
d_gene: NA; j_gene: TRBJ2-7; v_gene: TRBV2; abundance: NA; len: 14; CDR3aa: CASSTGLEGDEQYF; CDR3nt: TGTGCCAGCAGCACCGGGCTCGAAGGGGACGAGCAGTACTTC
d_gene: NA; j_gene: TRBJ1-2; v_gene: TRBV5-1; abundance: NA; len: 12; CDR3aa: CASSLGADPTTF; CDR3nt: TGCGCCAGCAGCTTGGGAGCAGACCCAACCACCTTC
d_gene: NA; j_gene: TRBJ2-2; v_gene: TRBV5-1; abundance: once; len: 15; CDR3aa: CASSVQGVDTGELFF; CDR3nt: TGCGCCAGCAGCGTACAGGGAGTTGACACCGGGGAGCTGTTTTTT
d_gene: NA; j_gene: TRBJ2-7; v_gene: TRBV7-6; abundance: NA; len: 14; CDR3aa: CASSFGGATYEQYF; CDR3nt: TGTGCCAGCAGCTTCGGCGGGGCGACCTACGAGCAGTACTTC
d_gene: TRBD2; j_gene: TRBJ2-1; v_gene: TRBV7-2; abundance: NA; len: 15; CDR3aa: CASRKTGTNYNEQFF; CDR3nt: TGTGCCAGCAGGAAAACCGGGACTAACTACAATGAGCAGTTCTTC
d_gene: NA; j_gene: TRBJ2-7; v_gene: TRBV15; abundance: NA; len: 15; CDR3aa: CATSRGGEGANEQYF; CDR3nt: TGTGCCACCAGCAGAGGTGGGGAGGGGGCCAACGAGCAGTACTTC
d_gene: NA; j_gene: TRBJ1-4; v_gene: TRBV6-6; abundance: once; len: 15; CDR3aa: CASSYDLATNEKLFF; CDR3nt: TGTGCCAGCAGTTACGACCTAGCAACTAATGAAAAACTGTTTTTT